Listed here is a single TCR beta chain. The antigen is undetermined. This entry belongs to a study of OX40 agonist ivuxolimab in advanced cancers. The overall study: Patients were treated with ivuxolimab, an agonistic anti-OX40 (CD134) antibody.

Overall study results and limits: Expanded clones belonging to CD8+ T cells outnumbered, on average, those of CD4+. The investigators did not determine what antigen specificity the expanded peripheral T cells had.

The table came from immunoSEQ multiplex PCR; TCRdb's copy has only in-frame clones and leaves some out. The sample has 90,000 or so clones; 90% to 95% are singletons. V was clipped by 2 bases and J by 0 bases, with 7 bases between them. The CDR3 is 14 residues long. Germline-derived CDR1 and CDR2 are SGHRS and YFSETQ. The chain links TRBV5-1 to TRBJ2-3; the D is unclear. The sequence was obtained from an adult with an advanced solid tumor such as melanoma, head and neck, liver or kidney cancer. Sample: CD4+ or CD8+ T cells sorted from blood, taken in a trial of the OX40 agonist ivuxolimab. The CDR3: CASSLGSSTDTQYF. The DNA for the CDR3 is TGCGCCAGCAGCTTAGGGTCAAGCACAGATACGCAGTATTTT.